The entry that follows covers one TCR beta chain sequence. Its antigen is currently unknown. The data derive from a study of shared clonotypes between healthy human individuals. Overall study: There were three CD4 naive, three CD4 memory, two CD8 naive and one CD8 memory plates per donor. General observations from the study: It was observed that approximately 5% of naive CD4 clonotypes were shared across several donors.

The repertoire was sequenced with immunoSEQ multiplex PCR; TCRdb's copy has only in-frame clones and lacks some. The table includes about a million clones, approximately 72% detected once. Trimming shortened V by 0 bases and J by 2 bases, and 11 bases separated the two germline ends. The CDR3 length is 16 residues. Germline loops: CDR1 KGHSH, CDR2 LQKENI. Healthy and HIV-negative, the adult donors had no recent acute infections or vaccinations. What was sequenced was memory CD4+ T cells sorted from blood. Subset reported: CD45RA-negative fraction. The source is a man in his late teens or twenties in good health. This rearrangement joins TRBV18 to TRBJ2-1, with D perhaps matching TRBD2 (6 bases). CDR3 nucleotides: TGTGCCAGCTCACCACCGCGGGGCGGGCCCTACAATGAGCAGTTCTTC. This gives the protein CASSPPRGGPYNEQFF.